These 20 T cell receptor beta chains originate from one sample sequenced in a study of shared clonotypes between healthy human individuals (dated by TCRdb to 2020 to 2021). Libraries were constructed by the immunoSEQ multiplex PCR assay. TCRdb provides this immuneACCESS table in a form limited to in-frame rearrangements. Some clones are lacking; in checked studies, under half of them reflect an unresolved V gene, and why the rest are absent is not known. The sample contains a few hundred thousand clones, around 96% of them found a single time. The ten largest clones add up to less than 0.35% of the sample. Sequencing input: memory CD8+ T cells sorted from blood. The cell subset or site tag for this specimen amounts to: CD45RO+ cells pooled with CCR7-negative TemRA cells. These TCRs come from a man aged 30-40 years in good health.

The chain is built from TRBV28 and TRBJ2-7, with 8 bases matching TRBD2. V was clipped by 5 bases and J by 6 bases; unmatched bases: 9. Per germline, CDR1 MDHEN and CDR2 SYDVKM. This CDR3 is 14 amino acids long. The CDR3 sequence: CASSGGTRITEQYF. The CDR3 region has the DNA TGTGCCAGCAGTGGGGGGACTAGGATTACCGAGCAGTACTTC.

The V gene is TRBV30, the J gene TRBJ2-3, with D uncertain. The CDR3 length is 13 residues. V gave up 5 bases and J gave up 1 base, with 10 bases separating them. CDR1 and CDR2 (germline): GTSNPN, SVGIG (reference sequence). The DNA for the CDR3 is TGTGCCTGGGGCCTCCAGGGCACAGATACGCAGTATTTT. Its protein is CAWGLQGTDTQYF.

The chain has TRBV10-3 and TRBJ1-5, with D tentatively TRBD1 (5 bases). The CDR3 spans 15 residues. Germline assignment: CDR1 ENHRY and CDR2 SYGVKD. Trimming left V 3 bases short and J 2 bases short, with 11 bases between. As DNA, the CDR3 is TGTGCCATCAGTGAATCCAGGGAGGGCAATCAGCCCCAGCATTTT. Protein: CAISESREGNQPQHF.

The CDR3, as DNA: TGTGCCAGCAGCTTAGCGGCAGGGTGGAATGAGCAGTTCTTC. It translates to CASSLAAGWNEQFF. The V gene is TRBV7-2, the J gene TRBJ2-1, with D maybe TRBD1 (5 bases). V lost 0 bases and J lost 7, with 10 bases in between. Germline-derived CDR1 and CDR2 are SGHTA and FQGNSA. CDR3 length: 14 amino acids.

The rearrangement links TRBV30 to TRBJ2-7; possibly TRBD1 for D (5 bases). This CDR3 comprises 13 residues. Germline V CDR1 and CDR2: GTSNPN, SVGIG (reference sequence). V was pared by 0 bases and J by 5 bases, with 11 bases between. CDR3 in DNA: TGTGCCTGGAGTGTAGGGGTAGGCGACGAGCAGTACTTC. Protein: CAWSVGVGDEQYF.

The chain carries TRBV6-1 and TRBJ1-5; D remains unclear. The CDR3 contains 14 residues. V dropped 2 bases and J dropped 8 bases, with 13 bases sitting between them. The germline V gene encodes CDR1 MNHNS and CDR2 SASEGT. CDR3 sequence: CASSELLGREPQHF. CDR3 nucleotides: TGTGCCAGCAGTGAATTACTTGGGAGGGAGCCCCAGCATTTT.

This clone occurred once. The V and J genes are TRBV7-2 and TRBJ2-1, with D possibly TRBD2 on 6 matching bases. Germline values: CDR1 SGHTA, CDR2 FQGNSA. Trimming removed 0 bases from V and 7 bases from J, with 16 bases in between. CDR3 length: 16 residues. The CDR3 nucleotides read TGTGCCAGCAGCTTAGCCCGGAGGGCCCTCGGGAATGAGCAGTTCTTC. This sequence encodes CASSLARRALGNEQFF.

The genes are TRBV5-3 and TRBJ2-7; 11 positions match TRBD2. TRBV5-3 counts as an open reading frame of uncertain function. V was pared by 2 bases and J by 3 bases, with 16 bases of the junction left unmatched. This CDR3 region has 19 residues. CDR3 in amino acids: CARSFPELAGVKFGYEQYF. The CDR3 region has the DNA TGTGCCAGAAGCTTTCCCGAACTAGCGGGAGTCAAATTTGGCTACGAGCAGTACTTC.

The CDR3 sequence: CASTQRRGRETQYF. CDR3 sequence (DNA): TGTGCCAGCACCCAACGCAGGGGTCGAGAGACCCAGTACTTC. J is TRBJ2-5 and V is TRBV7-8; perhaps TRBD1 as D (6 bases). CDR3 length: 14 amino acids. Deletions cut 7 bases from V and 4 bases from J, with 16 bases between. The V gene's germline CDR1 is SGHVS and CDR2 FQNEAQ.

In this sample, this clone turned up once. CDR3 region: CASSVGGYYNEQFF. CDR3 nucleotide sequence: TGTGCCAGCAGCGTAGGTGGTTACTACAATGAGCAGTTCTTC. V usage is TRBV9 and J usage is TRBJ2-1, with D unresolved. V shed 0 bases and J shed 3 bases, with 7 bases lying between them. Per the germline V gene, CDR1 is SGDLS and CDR2 is YYNGEE. CDR3 size: 14 residues.

This clone was found once. The chain links TRBV28 to TRBJ1-5; TRBD1 agrees at 9 bases. Germline V gene lookup returns CDR1 MDHEN and CDR2 SYDVKM. The CDR3 has 16 amino acids. After removal of 7 bases from V and 4 bases from J, the junction contained 11 bases not matched to a gene. The CDR3 loop reads CASTNTGTGMNQPQHF. CDR3 bases: TGTGCCAGCACCAACACGGGGACAGGGATGAATCAGCCCCAGCATTTT. The full variable domain, completed using reference TRBV28 and TRBJ1-5, is DVKVTQSSRYLVKRTGEKVFLECVQDMDHENMFWYRQDPGLGLRLIYFSYDVKMKEKGDIPEGYSVSREKKERFSLILESASTNQTSMYLCASTNTGTGMNQPQHFGDGTRLSIL.

This clone has just one count. The J gene is TRBJ2-7, the V gene TRBV9; no reliable D call. The V end was cut by 0 bases, the J end by 2 bases, with 9 bases between. The germline V gene encodes CDR1 SGDLS and CDR2 YYNGEE. The CDR3 has 14 residues. The CDR3 here is CASSVGVSPYEQYF. CDR3 DNA sequence: TGTGCCAGCAGCGTAGGGGTAAGTCCCTACGAGCAGTACTTC.

This chain links TRBV28 with TRBJ1-5; 7 positions match TRBD1. The CDR3 spans 15 residues. V shed 5 bases and J 3 bases; nucleotides not matched to a gene: 7. CDR1 is MDHEN and CDR2 is SYDVKM in the germline V gene. CDR3 protein: CASSESGGVNQPQHF. CDR3 sequence (DNA): TGTGCCAGCAGTGAATCAGGGGGTGTCAATCAGCCCCAGCATTTT.

The chain is built from TRBV25-1 and TRBJ2-1; 8 bases line up with TRBD1. This CDR3 contains 15 residues. CDR1 and CDR2 (germline): MGHDK, SYGVNS. With V trimmed by 4 bases and J by 7 bases, 9 bases remained unmatched. The CDR3 spells CASSAERTGRNEQFF. The CDR3 nucleotides read TGTGCCAGCAGTGCCGAAAGGACAGGGAGGAATGAGCAGTTCTTC.

The chain employs TRBV6-6 and TRBJ2-7; weak D call: TRBD2 (5 bases). The CDR3 is 15 residues long. Trimming removed 7 bases from V and 4 bases from J, with 20 bases in between. CDR1 is MNHNY and CDR2 is SVGAGI in the germline V gene (reference sequence). The DNA of the CDR3 is TGTGCCAGCATCAAATCACCCCGGGGATCATACGAGCAGTACTTC. It yields the protein CASIKSPRGSYEQYF.

This sequence joins TRBV30 and TRBJ2-1, with D perhaps TRBD2 (5 bases). V was cut by 1 base and J by 6 bases, with 7 bases left in between. The CDR3 contains 12 residues. Per the germline V gene, CDR1 is GTSNPN and CDR2 is SVGIG (reference sequence). This CDR3 reads CAWSDGINEQFF. The CDR3 DNA reads as TGTGCCTGGAGTGACGGGATCAATGAGCAGTTCTTC. The full variable domain, in which reference TRBV30 and TRBJ2-1 provide the parts outside the CDR3, is SQTIHQWPATLVQPVGSPLSLECTVEGTSNPNLYWYRQAAGRGLQLLFYSVGIGQISSEVPQNLSASRPQDRQFILSSKKLLLSDSGFYLCAWSDGINEQFFGPGTRLTVL.

A word on this clone: Other nucleotide sequences from this sample produce the same CDR3. CDR3 sequence (DNA): TGCGCCAGCAGCTTGGGGGGACAGGGAAGGGAGACCCAGTACTTC. Protein product: CASSLGGQGRETQYF. The gene calls are TRBV5-1 and TRBJ2-5; TRBD1 agrees at 9 bases. This CDR3 spans 15 amino acids. V shed 0 bases and J 5 bases; nucleotides not matched to a gene: 5. Germline assignment: CDR1 SGHRS and CDR2 YFSETQ. The full variable domain, rest sourced from reference TRBV5-1 and TRBJ2-5, is KAGVTQTPRYLIKTRGQQVTLSCSPISGHRSVSWYQQTPGQGLQFLFEYFSETQRNKGNFPGRFSGRQFSNSRSEMNVSTLELGDSALYLCASSLGGQGRETQYFGPGTRLLVL.

The chain employs TRBV6-1 and TRBJ1-2; 7 nucleotides line up with TRBD1. The CDR3 length is 10 residues. The V gene's germline CDR1 is MNHNS and CDR2 SASEGT. The CDR3 loop is CAGGYYGYTF. The CDR3 nucleotides read TGTGCAGGGGGCTACTATGGCTACACCTTC.

A remark on this clone: A junction boundary mismatches the germline segment, possibly from a read error. V gene TRBV28 combines with J gene TRBJ1-2; D call uncertain. Germline V lookup: CDR1 MDHEN, CDR2 SYDVKM. The CDR3 totals 12 residues. CDR3 region: CASSFENFGYTF. The CDR3 DNA reads TGTGCCAGCAGTTTCGAAAACTTTGGCTACACCTTC.

As regards this clone: An end of the junction does not agree with germline; a read error may underlie this. The chain links TRBV7-9 to TRBJ1-4; D not certain. CDR1 is SEHNR, CDR2 FQNEAQ, per germline (reference sequence). CDR3 length: 12 residues. In DNA form, the CDR3 reads TGTGCCAGCAGCTTAGAGGTGGGCGGAACGATTTTT. Translated, it gives CASSLEVGGTIF.